This T cell receptor beta chain was captured by sequencing in a study of blood T cell repertoires in COVID-19. Study-wide context: Nucleic acid was either cDNA or gDNA, and it came from T cells, B-cell-depleted T cells, or PBMCs.

V lost 3 bases to trimming and J lost 10 bases; unmatched junction nucleotides: 7. Germline lookup yields CDR1 SQVTM and CDR2 ANQGSEA. The CDR3 runs to 12 residues. Here immunoSEQ multiplex PCR was the method, and the copy in TCRdb shows in-frame clones only, minus some. The sample holds around 300,000 clones; about 90% are singletons and the top ten take more than 1.5%. The TCR sequence derives from a woman in her sixties who had recovered from COVID-19. The V call is TRBV29-1, the J call TRBJ2-7, with 9 bases lining up with TRBD1. Sequencing used PBMCs or T cells enriched from blood (not recorded which). The CDR3 loop reads CSVDRGQGKQYF. The CDR3 DNA reads TGCAGCGTTGATAGGGGACAGGGTAAACAGTACTTC.